Shown below are 25 T cell receptor beta chains from a single sample sequenced in a study of blood T cell repertoires in COVID-19. Data came from immunoSEQ multiplex PCR; TCRdb stores just in-frame clones and leaves some out. The data show about 200,000 clones, around 91% seen once. The sample consisted of peripheral blood. Receptor source: a man in his fifties or sixties with acute or convalescent COVID-19.

A word on this clone: Germline is not matched at one junction end, which may reflect a read error. The chain carries TRBV10-3 and TRBJ1-4, with D unresolved. CDR1 ENHRY and CDR2 SYGVKD come from the germline V gene. The CDR3 is made up of 13 amino acids. CDR3 in amino acids: CATSGGTNEKLFF. Here the CDR3 DNA reads TGTGCCACCAGTGGAGGGACTAATGAAAAACTGTTTTTT.

This chain joins TRBV7-2 and TRBJ2-3; the match to TRBD2 covers 12 bases. Germline trimming cut 1 base from V and 4 bases from J; bases unmatched to any gene: 3. CDR1 SGHTA and CDR2 FQGNSA come from the germline V gene. The CDR3 covers 16 residues. CDR3 sequence: CASSLGSSGRADTQYF. CDR3 DNA: TGTGCCAGCAGCTTAGGGTCTAGCGGGAGGGCAGATACGCAGTATTTT.

The chain links TRBV5-4 to TRBJ1-3, with D unclear. Germline V gene lookup returns CDR1 SGHNT and CDR2 YYREEE (reference sequence). The CDR3 is made up of 15 amino acids. V shed 3 bases and J shed 0 bases, with 10 bases lying between them. The CDR3 nucleotides are TGTGCCAGCAGCTCTCGGGGAGGCTCTGGAAACACCATATATTTT. Protein sequence: CASSSRGGSGNTIYF.

This chain uses TRBV11-2 with TRBJ2-6; TRBD2 matches 7 bases. This CDR3 is 18 amino acids long. Germline V gene sequence: CDR1 SGHAT, CDR2 FQNNGV. V trimming: 3 bases; J trimming: 4 bases; junction bases outside the gene matches: 12. CDR3 region: CASSLVGQGGSGANVLTF. The CDR3 coding sequence is TGTGCCAGCAGCTTGGTCGGTCAGGGAGGGTCCGGGGCCAACGTCCTGACTTTC. Filled out from reference TRBV11-2 and TRBJ2-6, the complete variable domain reads EAGVAQSPRYKIIEKRQSVAFWCNPISGHATLYWYQQILGQGPKLLIQFQNNGVVDDSQLPKDRFSAERLKGVDSTLKIQPAKLEDSAVYLCASSLVGQGGSGANVLTFGAGSRLTVL.

CDR3: CASSFTSGRAANEQFF. In DNA, the CDR3 is TGCGCCAGCAGCTTTACTAGCGGGAGGGCCGCTAATGAGCAGTTCTTC. The gene calls are TRBV4-1 and TRBJ2-1; 13 nucleotides agree with TRBD2. Losses at the gene ends were 5 bases for V and 7 bases for J; bases not matched to a gene: 8. The V gene's germline CDR1 is MGHRA and CDR2 YSYEKL. There are 16 residues in the CDR3.

The J gene is TRBJ2-3, the V gene TRBV6-1, with D maybe TRBD2 (5 bases). CDR3 length: 14 amino acids. Germline lookup yields CDR1 MNHNS and CDR2 SASEGT. The V end lost 2 bases, the J end lost 6 bases, and 12 bases lay between the germline ends. CDR3 bases: TGTGCCAGCAGTGAACGGCTAGCATTGGATACGCAGTATTTT. Its translation is CASSERLALDTQYF.

The chain recombines TRBV2 with TRBJ1-2; D perhaps matches TRBD1 (6 bases). The germline gives CDR1 SNHLY, CDR2 FYNNEI. Trimming cost V 5 bases and J 4 bases, with 11 bases left between them. The CDR3 is made up of 13 amino acids. As DNA, the CDR3 is TGTGCCAGCAGTTTGGACAGTCGCTATGGCTACACCTTC. Its translation: CASSLDSRYGYTF.

The chain carries TRBV7-9 and TRBJ1-4; unclear D gene. The CDR3 consists of 15 residues. Trimming cost V 5 bases and J 3 bases, with 13 bases left between them. Germline CDR1 is SEHNR and CDR2 is FQNEAQ (reference sequence). CDR3 sequence reads: CASSVSGVSNEKLFF. DNA of the CDR3: TGTGCCAGCAGCGTAAGCGGGGTCTCTAATGAAAAACTGTTTTTT.

The V and J genes are TRBV5-6 and TRBJ1-6, with TRBD1 matching 7 bases. The CDR3 has 15 residues. CDR1 and CDR2 from the germline V gene are SGHDT and YYEEEE. V shed 0 bases and J 7 bases; nucleotides not matched to a gene: 4. CDR3 nucleotide sequence: TGTGCCAGCAGCTTGGGGGACAGACGAAATTCACCCCTCCACTTT. It encodes CASSLGDRRNSPLHF. Using reference TRBV5-6 and TRBJ1-6 for the parts outside the CDR3, the full variable domain is DAGVTQSPTHLIKTRGQQVTLRCSPKSGHDTVSWYQQALGQGPQFIFQYYEEEERQRGNFPDRFSGHQFPNYSSELNVNALLLGDSALYLCASSLGDRRNSPLHFGNGTRLTVT.

The chain has TRBV18 and TRBJ1-4; 7 bases match TRBD1. Trimming cost V 4 bases and J 7 bases; bases outside gene matches: 9. The V gene's germline CDR1 is KGHSH and CDR2 LQKENI. The CDR3 consists of 15 residues. CDR3 coding DNA: TGTGCCAGCTCACGATCTCAGGGGGTCGGTGAAAAACTGTTTTTT. Amino acid sequence: CASSRSQGVGEKLFF.

The chain links TRBV28 to TRBJ1-5, with TRBD1 matching 7 bases. The germline V gene encodes CDR1 MDHEN and CDR2 SYDVKM. The CDR3 extends over 14 amino acids. The trim removed 5 bases at V and 6 bases at J, leaving 7 bases unmatched. The CDR3, as DNA: TGTGCCAGCAGTCAACAGGGGCGTAGTCAGCCCCAGCATTTT. Its translation: CASSQQGRSQPQHF.

The chain carries TRBV27 and TRBJ2-1; 8 bases align to TRBD2. This CDR3 spans 16 amino acids. V dropped 3 bases and J dropped 4; count of bases not matched to a gene: 8. CDR1 and CDR2 (germline): MNHEY, SMNVEV (reference sequence). CDR3 protein: CASSFRREGLYNEQFF. CDR3 nucleotides: TGTGCCAGCAGTTTTCGTCGGGAGGGCCTGTACAATGAGCAGTTCTTC.

The V and J genes are TRBV14 and TRBJ1-2; D is uncertain. Germline CDR1 and CDR2: SGHDN and FVKESK. The CDR3 loop spans 12 amino acids. Trimming removed 3 bases at V and 3 bases at J, with 5 bases between. As DNA, the CDR3 is TGTGCCAGCAGCCAGAGAGACTATGGCTACACCTTC. It translates to CASSQRDYGYTF.

The chain uses TRBV30 and TRBJ1-2; TRBD1 might be the D (6 bases). Germline values: CDR1 GTSNPN, CDR2 SVGIG (reference sequence). The CDR3 loop spans 15 amino acids. Trimming shortened V by 0 bases and J by 5 bases, and 16 bases separated the two germline ends. Here the CDR3 DNA reads TGTGCCTGGAGTGTAGGGGGGGGCGGTTGGTATGGCTACACCTTC. Its protein product is CAWSVGGGGWYGYTF. Complete variable domain (other parts from reference TRBV30 and TRBJ1-2): SQTIHQWPATLVQPVGSPLSLECTVEGTSNPNLYWYRQAAGRGLQLLFYSVGIGQISSEVPQNLSASRPQDRQFILSSKKLLLSDSGFYLCAWSVGGGGWYGYTFGSGTRLTVV.

The chain joins TRBV9 to TRBJ1-6; TRBD1 aligns across 8 bases. The CDR3 length is 15 residues. Unmatched junction bases numbered 7, after V lost 2 bases and J lost 9 bases. The germline gives CDR1 SGDLS, CDR2 YYNGEE. CDR3 DNA: TGTGCCAGCAGCGTCGGACAGGGTCGTCTTTCACCCCTCCACTTT. Translated: CASSVGQGRLSPLHF.

This chain connects TRBV28 to TRBJ1-5; D is unclear. The germline V and J ends were trimmed by 4 bases and 5 bases, with 12 bases remaining between them. The CDR3 has 14 residues. The germline gives CDR1 MDHEN, CDR2 SYDVKM. The CDR3 DNA follows: TGTGCCAGCAGTTCAGATTCCCTTTATCAGCCCCAGCATTTT. It translates to CASSSDSLYQPQHF.

This clone was observed a few times. DNA for the CDR3: TGTGCCATCAGTGGCAACAGGGACAATCAGCCCCAGCATTTT. As protein: CAISGNRDNQPQHF. This chain links TRBV10-3 with TRBJ1-5; D perhaps matches TRBD1 (6 bases). V lost 4 bases to trimming and J lost 3 bases, with 10 bases between them. Germline values: CDR1 ENHRY, CDR2 SYGVKD. The CDR3 is made up of 14 amino acids.

In regard to this clone: Since a much larger clone is just one base distant, this may be a read error. The CDR3 sequence is CASSFFGTANTGELFF. CDR3 DNA sequence: TGTGCCAGCAGTTTCTTTGGGACAGCGAACACCGGGGAGCTGTTTTTT. The chain joins TRBV28 to TRBJ2-2; 7 nucleotides line up with TRBD1. The CDR3 totals 16 residues. With 3 bases clipped from V and 0 bases from J, the junction kept 4 bases outside the gene matches. CDR1 is MDHEN, CDR2 SYDVKM, per germline. The full variable domain, completed using reference TRBV28 and TRBJ2-2, is DVKVTQSSRYLVKRTGEKVFLECVQDMDHENMFWYRQDPGLGLRLIYFSYDVKMKEKGDIPEGYSVSREKKERFSLILESASTNQTSMYLCASSFFGTANTGELFFGEGSRLTVL.

The rearrangement links TRBV4-1 to TRBJ1-5; 10 nucleotides match TRBD1. The CDR3 extends over 15 amino acids. Germline assignment: CDR1 MGHRA and CDR2 YSYEKL. With 5 bases clipped from V and 4 bases from J, the junction kept 5 bases outside the gene matches. This CDR3 is CASSSWDRGNQPQHF. The CDR3 nucleotides read TGCGCCAGCAGCTCCTGGGACAGGGGTAATCAGCCCCAGCATTTT.

The rearrangement links TRBV28 to TRBJ1-2; D might be TRBD1 (5 bases). There are 12 residues in the CDR3. Trimming stripped 8 bases from V and 5 bases from J, with 12 bases between. Germline lookup yields CDR1 MDHEN and CDR2 SYDVKM. The CDR3 DNA reads as TGTGCCAGCGGGACTGTTGGGTATGGCTACACCTTC. Protein product: CASGTVGYGYTF.

This chain joins TRBV9 and TRBJ2-3; D is undetermined. The germline CDR1 and CDR2 sequences are SGDLS and YYNGEE. The V and J ends lost 1 base and 4 bases respectively, with 7 bases between them. The CDR3 has 13 amino acids. CDR3 nucleotides: TGTGCCAGCAGCGTATTAGAGTCAGATACGCAGTATTTT. It specifies CASSVLESDTQYF.

This clone was recorded once. The chain carries TRBV28 and TRBJ1-3, with D maybe TRBD1 (5 bases). Trimming removed 7 bases at V and 2 bases at J, with 15 bases between. Germline loops: CDR1 MDHEN, CDR2 SYDVKM. This CDR3 is built from 15 residues. The chain's CDR3 is CASTSPGGAGNTIYF. As DNA, the CDR3 is TGTGCCAGCACCTCCCCGGGGGGTGCTGGAAACACCATATATTTT. The whole variable domain, filled in from reference TRBV28 and TRBJ1-3, reads DVKVTQSSRYLVKRTGEKVFLECVQDMDHENMFWYRQDPGLGLRLIYFSYDVKMKEKGDIPEGYSVSREKKERFSLILESASTNQTSMYLCASTSPGGAGNTIYFGEGSWLTVV.

The chain couples TRBV28 to TRBJ2-1; 7 positions agree with TRBD2. The CDR3 has 16 amino acids. CDR1 is MDHEN and CDR2 is SYDVKM in the germline V gene. Unmatched junction bases numbered 11, after V lost 3 bases and J lost 6 bases. The CDR3 region has the DNA TGTGCCAGCAGTTTCCGCCCGTTGACTAGCTTCAATGAGCAGTTCTTC. Its translation: CASSFRPLTSFNEQFF.

This clone was picked up a small number of times. The chain links TRBV7-2 to TRBJ1-1; D is perhaps TRBD1 (5 bases). The germline CDR1 and CDR2 sequences are SGHTA and FQGNSA. Trimming shortened V by 1 base and J by 5 bases, and 11 bases separated the two germline ends. This CDR3 region has 14 residues. This chain's CDR3 is CASSLGQGRTEAFF. The CDR3 nucleotides are TGTGCCAGCAGCTTAGGCCAGGGAAGGACTGAAGCTTTCTTT.

Regarding this clone: This sample also contains other DNA sequences that code for the same CDR3. This chain uses TRBV9 with TRBJ2-3; D ambiguous. CDR3 length: 14 residues. Trimming took off 0 bases at V and 6 bases at J, with 11 bases between the two ends. Germline values: CDR1 SGDLS, CDR2 YYNGEE. Written as DNA, the CDR3 is TGTGCCAGCAGCGTAGCTACGCGAGCGGATACGCAGTATTTT. Its translation is CASSVATRADTQYF.